Below are 25 T cell receptor beta chains sequenced from a single sample in a study of molecular identifiers for immune sequencing clone quantification (dated by TCRdb to the late 2010s). Preparation of the library involved PCR. The sequencer listed for this sample is NextSeq 500. The public reads were quality trimmed at Q25 with fastp and then assembled into clones with MiXCR by TCRdb, keeping productive beta chains. Rows with one shared CDR3 protein collapse into an entry with the most common genes and DNA. Across this sample there are about 630,000 distinct CDR3 sequences, with about 25% seen only once. About 0.84% of the sample is in the top ten clones. The sequenced sample was naive CD8+ T cells from blood, with Jurkat cell RNA spiked in. The cell subset or site label here, explained by the study, means: FACS-sorted CD8+CD4-CCR7+CD45RA+ naive T cells. Every receptor here comes from a human donor in good health. Some libraries in this study had Jurkat cell RNA spiked in.

This clonotype has a count of ten or more. The gene calls are TRBV9 and TRBJ2-7, with a tentative D call TRBD2 (7 bases). This CDR3 contains 13 residues. V was pared by 3 bases and J by 7 bases, with 14 bases between. CDR1 is SGDLS and CDR2 is YYNGEE in the germline V gene. CDR3 amino acids: CASSAKGGREQYF. In DNA form, the CDR3 reads TGTGCCAGCAGCGCGAAGGGGGGGCGGGAGCAGTACTTC.

This clonotype turned up a few times. The rearrangement joins TRBV27 to TRBJ1-5; unclear D gene. Germline V gives CDR1 MNHEY, CDR2 SMNVEV (reference sequence). V was clipped by 5 bases and J by 6 bases, with 11 bases between them. The CDR3 is 13 amino acids. The CDR3 sequence: CASSTSLGQPQHF. CDR3 DNA sequence: TGTGCCAGCAGTACCTCTCTTGGTCAGCCCCAGCATTTT.

This chain links TRBV9 with TRBJ2-3; D might be TRBD2 (6 bases). Looked up from germline, CDR1 is SGDLS and CDR2 is YYNGEE. The V and J ends lost 3 bases and 1 base respectively, with 12 bases between them. This CDR3 is 15 amino acids long. The CDR3 sequence is CASSEGGGGTDTQYF. The CDR3 region has the DNA TGTGCCAGCAGCGAGGGCGGAGGGGGCACAGATACGCAGTATTTT.

This clonotype was counted ten times or more. The chain combines TRBV5-6 with TRBJ1-4, with D unresolved. Germline V gives CDR1 SGHDT, CDR2 YYEEEE. This CDR3 is built from 12 residues. Trimming shortened V by 4 bases and J by 6 bases, and 7 bases separated the two germline ends. The CDR3 loop reads CASSLTDEKLFF. The CDR3 DNA reads TGTGCCAGCAGCCTGACTGATGAAAAACTGTTTTTT.

The chain uses TRBV7-9 and TRBJ1-1; D remains ambiguous. V lost 4 bases and J 5 bases, leaving 11 bases between the germline ends. The CDR3 has 13 residues. The germline V gene has CDR1 SEHNR and CDR2 FQNEAQ (reference sequence). In nucleotides, the CDR3 is TGTGCCAGCAGCTCGGTATTGGGGACTGAAGCTTTCTTT. It yields the protein CASSSVLGTEAFF. The whole variable domain, filled in from reference TRBV7-9 and TRBJ1-1, reads DTGVSQNPRHKITKRGQNVTFRCDPISEHNRLYWYRQTLGQGPEFLTYFQNEAQLEKSRLLSDRFSAERPKGSFSTLEIQRTEQGDSAMYLCASSSVLGTEAFFGQGTRLTVV.

This clonotype occurred many times. The V gene is TRBV29-1, the J gene TRBJ2-3; 10 nucleotides line up with TRBD2. Germline-derived CDR1 and CDR2 are SQVTM and ANQGSEA. The CDR3 is made up of 17 amino acids. V was clipped by 1 base and J by 0 bases; unmatched bases: 7. CDR3 residues: CSVEGATSGSSTDTQYF. As DNA, the CDR3 is TGCAGCGTTGAAGGAGCGACTAGCGGGTCTAGCACAGATACGCAGTATTTT.

The chain recombines TRBV4-1 with TRBJ2-3, with 7 bases that match TRBD2. V lost 3 bases, J lost 7 bases, and 13 bases stayed unmatched. The CDR3 has 16 amino acids. CDR1 MGHRA and CDR2 YSYEKL come from the germline V gene. CDR3 region: CASSQIPGTNEYTQYF. The DNA for the CDR3 is TGCGCCAGCAGCCAGATACCCGGGACTAACGAATATACGCAGTATTTT.

This clonotype appeared a few times. The chain couples TRBV7-2 to TRBJ1-1; D unresolved. The CDR3 covers 14 residues. Trimming removed 1 base at V and 1 base at J, with 7 bases between. Per the germline V gene, CDR1 is SGHTA and CDR2 is FQGNSA. CDR3 protein: CASSLGGWNTEAFF. In DNA form, the CDR3 reads TGTGCCAGCAGCTTAGGCGGTTGGAACACTGAAGCTTTCTTT.

The V and J genes are TRBV20-1 and TRBJ1-1; D call uncertain. This CDR3 region has 13 residues. The V gene's germline CDR1 is DFQATT and CDR2 SNEGSKA (reference sequence). Trimming stripped 1 base from V and 2 bases from J, with 8 bases between. The DNA of the CDR3 is TGCAGTGCTAGAGTTCAAGAAAACACTGAAGCTTTCTTT. Its protein is CSARVQENTEAFF.

This clonotype was observed many times. The V and J genes are TRBV4-1 and TRBJ2-5, with a weak D call TRBD1 (5 bases). Germline CDR1 MGHRA, CDR2 YSYEKL. Trimming left V 1 base short and J 1 base short, with 7 bases between. This CDR3 is built from 14 residues. The CDR3 bases are TGCGCCAGCAGCCAAGTCGACAGCCAAGAGACCCAGTACTTC. Residues: CASSQVDSQETQYF.

On this clonotype itself: Possible read error: a much larger clone is one base away. The chain uses TRBV13 and TRBJ1-1; no firm D call. This CDR3 has 13 residues. Trimming removed 8 bases at V and 5 bases at J, with 15 bases between. Germline V gene lookup returns CDR1 PRHDT and CDR2 FYEKMQ (reference sequence). The CDR3 protein is CASGLGGWTEAFF. DNA for the CDR3: TGTGCCAGCGGCCTCGGTGGTTGGACTGAAGCTTTCTTT. Drawing the rest from reference TRBV13 and TRBJ1-1, the complete variable domain is AAGVIQSPRHLIKEKRETATLKCYPIPRHDTVYWYQQGPGQDPQFLISFYEKMQSDKGSIPDRFSAQQFSDYHSELNMSSLELGDSALYFCASGLGGWTEAFFGQGTRLTVV.

This chain connects TRBV19 to TRBJ1-3; no clear D gene. The CDR3 sequence is 15 residues long. Between the trimmed V and J ends, which lost 7 bases and 4 bases, there was a span of 17 bases. CDR1 and CDR2 from the germline V gene are LNHDA and SQIVND (reference sequence). The CDR3 is CASITPTTQGNTIYF. DNA for the CDR3: TGTGCCAGTATCACCCCGACAACGCAAGGAAACACCATATATTTT.

The table lists this clonotype with many counts. This chain links TRBV7-6 with TRBJ2-3; 7 bases line up with TRBD1. Germline V lookup: CDR1 SGHVS, CDR2 FNYEAQ. The CDR3 contains 12 residues. Losses at the gene ends were 7 bases for V and 4 bases for J; bases not matched to a gene: 2. The CDR3 DNA sequence: TGTGCCAGCACCGGGACAGCAGATACGCAGTATTTT. Amino acid sequence: CASTGTADTQYF.

Ten or more counts support this clonotype. The chain links TRBV15 to TRBJ1-5, with D perhaps matching TRBD1 (6 bases). There are 15 residues in the CDR3. With 6 bases removed from V and 0 bases from J, the gap between germline ends came to 12 bases. Looked up from germline, CDR1 is LNHNV and CDR2 is YYDKDF (reference sequence). The CDR3 sequence: CATSTGRYSNQPQHF. DNA of the CDR3: TGTGCCACCAGTACAGGGAGATATAGCAATCAGCCCCAGCATTTT. Complete variable domain (other parts from reference TRBV15 and TRBJ1-5): DAMVIQNPRYQVTQFGKPVTLSCSQTLNHNVMYWYQQKSSQAPKLLFHYYDKDFNNEADTPDNFQSRRPNTSFCFLDIRSPGLGDTAMYLCATSTGRYSNQPQHFGDGTRLSIL.

The chain combines TRBV19 with TRBJ2-7; D is possibly TRBD1 (6 bases). There are 13 residues in the CDR3. Deletions cut 4 bases from V and 3 bases from J, with 10 bases between. The V gene's germline CDR1 is LNHDA and CDR2 SQIVND (reference sequence). The chain's CDR3 is CASSKDRNYEQYF. The CDR3 DNA reads TGTGCCAGTAGTAAAGACAGGAACTACGAGCAGTACTTC.

To note about this clonotype: This may come from a read error, since a much larger clone is one base off. The rearrangement uses TRBV6-5 and TRBJ2-2, with 9 positions matching TRBD1. Germline V gene sequence: CDR1 MNHEY, CDR2 SVGAGI. The CDR3 runs 15 residues. The chain's CDR3 is CASDPGQGSTGQLFF. For the CDR3, the DNA is TGTGCCAGCGATCCGGGACAGGGAAGCACCGGGCAGCTGTTTTTT.

The V and J genes are TRBV27 and TRBJ2-3, with D possibly being TRBD2 (7 bases). Trimming shortened V by 6 bases and J by 3 bases, and 19 bases separated the two germline ends. Per the germline V gene, CDR1 is MNHEY and CDR2 is SMNVEV (reference sequence). This CDR3 is built from 16 residues. The CDR3 here is CASRRFGGRKTDTQYF. The DNA of the CDR3 is TGTGCCAGCAGACGATTCGGGGGGCGGAAAACAGATACGCAGTATTTT.

This clonotype has a count of ten or more. The chain has TRBV6-6 and TRBJ1-5; the D is unclear. CDR3 size: 12 residues. Trimming left V 7 bases short and J 3 bases short, with 7 bases between. From germline, CDR1 is MNHNY and CDR2 SVGAGI (reference sequence). Here the CDR3 reads CASTEPNQPQHF. Here the CDR3 DNA reads TGTGCCAGCACCGAACCCAATCAGCCCCAGCATTTT.

Turning to this clonotype: A much larger clone sits a single nucleotide away, making a read error possible. CDR3 sequence reads: CASSINPGRAGELFF. The CDR3 DNA reads as TGTGCCAGTAGTATAAATCCAGGGCGGGCCGGGGAGCTGTTTTTT. This rearrangement joins TRBV19 to TRBJ2-2; the D call may be TRBD1 or TRBD2 (5 bases each). The CDR3 has 15 amino acids. V was shortened by 2 bases and J by 6 bases, with 13 bases between the two germline ends. Germline V CDR1 and CDR2: LNHDA, SQIVND (reference sequence). The full variable domain, rest sourced from reference TRBV19 and TRBJ2-2, is DGGITQSPKYLFRKEGQNVTLSCEQNLNHDAMYWYRQDPGQGLRLIYYSQIVNDFQKGDIAEGYSVSREKKESFPLTVTSAQKNPTAFYLCASSINPGRAGELFFGEGSRLTVL.

This chain uses TRBV14 with TRBJ2-1; D remains unclear. Germline loops: CDR1 SGHDN, CDR2 FVKESK. This CDR3 is built from 15 residues. V was cut by 1 base and J by 4 bases, with 11 bases left in between. CDR3 DNA sequence: TGTGCCAGCAGCCAAGGTGCCTCACGATACAATGAGCAGTTCTTC. As protein: CASSQGASRYNEQFF.

Details on this clonotype: A much bigger clone sits one base away, suggesting this may be a read error. CDR3 coding DNA: TGTGCCAGCAGTCTATATACCGGGACAGGGTTATACGAGCTGTACTTC. This sequence encodes CASSLYTGTGLYELYF. The V gene is TRBV6-1, the J gene TRBJ2-7; 9 bases align to TRBD1. CDR1 is MNHNS and CDR2 is SASEGT in the germline V gene. CDR3 size: 16 residues.

This clonotype came up a few times. The chain couples TRBV5-1 to TRBJ2-5; TRBD2 is a possible D gene (5 bases). The V gene's germline CDR1 is SGHRS and CDR2 YFSETQ. The V gene lost 4 bases and the J gene lost 2 bases, with 12 bases spanning the gap. The CDR3 runs to 14 residues. This chain's CDR3 is CASSIGLGQETQYF. CDR3 in DNA: TGCGCCAGCAGCATAGGACTGGGGCAAGAGACCCAGTACTTC. Looking up the rest from reference TRBV5-1 and TRBJ2-5 gives the full variable domain: KAGVTQTPRYLIKTRGQQVTLSCSPISGHRSVSWYQQTPGQGLQFLFEYFSETQRNKGNFPGRFSGRQFSNSRSEMNVSTLELGDSALYLCASSIGLGQETQYFGPGTRLLVL.

This clonotype was seen a handful of times. V usage is TRBV4-1 and J usage is TRBJ2-3; 12 nucleotides line up with TRBD1. CDR3 length equals 16 residues. The germline V gene has CDR1 MGHRA and CDR2 YSYEKL. V lost 4 bases, J lost 6 bases, and 8 bases stayed unmatched. The CDR3 nucleotides read TGCGCCAGCAGCCTATTTCCGGGACAGGGGGCCGATACGCAGTATTTT. This encodes CASSLFPGQGADTQYF.

There are many counts of this clonotype. The chain is built from TRBV19 and TRBJ2-7, with TRBD2 as a possible D gene (5 bases). CDR1 and CDR2 from the germline V gene are LNHDA and SQIVND (reference sequence). Trimming cost V 3 bases and J 6 bases, with 9 bases left between them. This CDR3 has 12 amino acids. For the CDR3, the DNA is TGTGCCAGTAGTATCCCGGGATCCGAGCAGTACTTC. Residues: CASSIPGSEQYF.

The V call is TRBV20-1, the J call TRBJ2-7, with 7 bases that match TRBD1. V was pared by 1 base and J by 2 bases, with 5 bases of the junction left unmatched. Germline V gene sequence: CDR1 DFQATT, CDR2 SNEGSKA (reference sequence). The CDR3 loop spans 14 amino acids. The CDR3 sequence: CSARVAQGAYEQYF. Written as DNA, the CDR3 is TGCAGTGCTAGAGTGGCCCAGGGGGCCTACGAGCAGTACTTC.